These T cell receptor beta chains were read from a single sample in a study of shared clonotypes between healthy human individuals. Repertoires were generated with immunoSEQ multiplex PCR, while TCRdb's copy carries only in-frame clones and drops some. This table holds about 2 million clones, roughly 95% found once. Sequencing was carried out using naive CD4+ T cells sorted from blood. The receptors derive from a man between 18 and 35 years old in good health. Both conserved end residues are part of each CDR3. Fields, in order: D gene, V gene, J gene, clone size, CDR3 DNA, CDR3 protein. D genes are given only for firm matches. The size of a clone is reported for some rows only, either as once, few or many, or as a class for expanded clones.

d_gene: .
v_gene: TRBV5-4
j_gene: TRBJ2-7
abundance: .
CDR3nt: TGTGCCACCTCCCGGGGGGCAGCCCAAGGGGATCACGAGCAGTACTTC
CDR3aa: CATSRGAAQGDHEQYF

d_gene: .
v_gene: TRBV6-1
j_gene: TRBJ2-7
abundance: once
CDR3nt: TGTGCCAGCACGATCTACAGCGGAACTTACGAGCAGTACTTC
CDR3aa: CASTIYSGTYEQYF

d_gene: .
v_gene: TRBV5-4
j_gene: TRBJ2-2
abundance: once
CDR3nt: TGTGCCAGCAGCGCGACCCAGAACACCGGGGAGCTGTTTTTT
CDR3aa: CASSATQNTGELFF

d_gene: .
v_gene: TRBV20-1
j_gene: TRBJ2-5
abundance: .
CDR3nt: TGCAGTGCAGCGGACGGGGAGACCCAGTACTTC
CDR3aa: CSAADGETQYF

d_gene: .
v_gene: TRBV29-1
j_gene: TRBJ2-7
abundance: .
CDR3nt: TGCAGCGTTGTGAAAGAGTCCTACGAGCAGTACTTC
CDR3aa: CSVVKESYEQYF

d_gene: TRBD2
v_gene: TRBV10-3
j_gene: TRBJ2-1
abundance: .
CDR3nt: TGTGCCATCAGTGACATTGAGAGGACTAGCGGGATGTACAATGAGCAGTTCTTC
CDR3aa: CAISDIERTSGMYNEQFF

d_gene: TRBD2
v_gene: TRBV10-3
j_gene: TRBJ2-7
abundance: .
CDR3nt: TGTGCCATCACCCCGACTAGCGGGAGTAGCAACGAGCAGTACTTC
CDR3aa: CAITPTSGSSNEQYF

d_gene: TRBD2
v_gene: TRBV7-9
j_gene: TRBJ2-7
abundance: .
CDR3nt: TGTGCCAGCAGCCCGGGACTAGCGGAGGAGGCTGAGCAGTACTTC
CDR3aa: CASSPGLAEEAEQYF

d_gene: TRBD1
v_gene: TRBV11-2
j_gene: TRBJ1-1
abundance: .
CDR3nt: TGTGCCAGCAGCTCCGCCGGGACAGGGAAGACTGAAGCTTTCTTT
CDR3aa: CASSSAGTGKTEAFF

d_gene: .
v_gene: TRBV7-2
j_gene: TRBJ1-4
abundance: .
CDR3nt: TGTGCCAGCAGCTTAGGAGTGGGACTAGGTGAAAAACTGTTTTTT
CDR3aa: CASSLGVGLGEKLFF